Below, 19 T cell receptor beta chains from the same sample are listed, as sequenced in a study of blood T cell repertoires in COVID-19. Generated by immunoSEQ multiplex PCR, the TCRdb table keeps only in-frame clones and is missing some. The sample contains 200,000 to 250,000 clones, around 80% of which appear only once. Sequencing was done on a sample of peripheral blood. These receptors were taken from a woman between 65 and 79 years old with acute or convalescent COVID-19.

V usage is TRBV24-1 and J usage is TRBJ2-2; no clear D. The CDR3 contains 15 residues. Deletions cut 3 bases from V and 1 base from J, with 8 bases between. Germline CDR1 KGHDR, CDR2 SFDVKD. CDR3 loop: CATSDPTENTGELFF. DNA for the CDR3: TGTGCCACCAGTGATCCTACAGAGAACACCGGGGAGCTGTTTTTT.

In this sample, this clone turned up once. The genes are TRBV10-3 and TRBJ1-5, with a tentative D call TRBD1 (5 bases). Germline CDR1 reads ENHRY; CDR2 reads SYGVKD. V was cut by 3 bases and J by 5 bases, with 5 bases left in between. The CDR3 totals 12 residues. CDR3 bases: TGTGCCATCAGTGAAGGGGATCAGCCCCAGCATTTT. It codes for CAISEGDQPQHF.

To note about this clone: Other nucleotide sequences from this sample produce the same CDR3. J is TRBJ2-7 and V is TRBV28; 9 bases agree with TRBD1. CDR1 and CDR2 (germline): MDHEN, SYDVKM. The CDR3 is 14 residues long. V was clipped by 6 bases and J by 0 bases; unmatched bases: 3. This CDR3 is CASSQTGGSYEQYF. The CDR3 coding sequence is TGTGCCAGCAGCCAGACAGGGGGCTCCTACGAGCAGTACTTC.

The V and J genes are TRBV5-1 and TRBJ2-1; weak D call: TRBD2 (5 bases). This CDR3 spans 14 amino acids. The germline gives CDR1 SGHRS, CDR2 YFSETQ. V was clipped by 2 bases and J by 2 bases, with 8 bases between them. CDR3 nucleotides: TGCGCCAGCAGCTTAGACGGGGCCTACAATGAGCAGTTCTTC. It is translated as CASSLDGAYNEQFF.

This CDR3 is CASSSPGDYYGYTF. In DNA, the CDR3 is TGTGCCAGCAGTTCTCCGGGAGATTACTATGGCTACACCTTC. The rearrangement uses TRBV28 and TRBJ1-2; D call uncertain. This CDR3 is built from 14 residues. Germline CDR1 and CDR2: MDHEN and SYDVKM. The ends were cut back, 4 bases at V and 3 bases at J, with 12 bases in the middle.

This chain links TRBV28 with TRBJ1-2, with D possibly TRBD1 on 6 matching bases. The CDR3 is 14 amino acids. V was trimmed by 4 bases and J by 5 bases, leaving 14 bases between them. Germline V gives CDR1 MDHEN, CDR2 SYDVKM. The CDR3 DNA is TGTGCCAGCAGTTCCGGGGGGCAGATTTATGGCTACACCTTC. Translated, it gives CASSSGGQIYGYTF.

In its sample, this clone was seen once. The chain links TRBV10-3 to TRBJ2-3; 8 positions agree with TRBD1. Unmatched junction bases numbered 4, after V lost 6 bases and J lost 5 bases. The CDR3 is 13 amino acids. Germline CDR1 and CDR2: ENHRY and SYGVKD. The chain's CDR3 is CAISEDREDTQYF. The CDR3 DNA follows: TGTGCCATCAGCGAGGACAGGGAAGATACGCAGTATTTT.

This chain connects TRBV11-1 to TRBJ1-6; 7 bases match TRBD1. V lost 5 bases to trimming and J lost 4 bases; unmatched junction nucleotides: 5. This CDR3 spans 15 amino acids. Germline V CDR1 and CDR2: SGHAT, FQDESV (reference sequence). CDR3 sequence: CASSRDRDYNSPLHF. In DNA, the CDR3 is TGTGCCAGCAGCCGGGACAGAGATTATAATTCACCCCTCCACTTT.

The V call is TRBV15, the J call TRBJ2-1, with TRBD2 matching 13 bases. Germline loops: CDR1 LNHNV, CDR2 YYDKDF (reference sequence). This CDR3 contains 18 residues. Losses at the gene ends were 5 bases for V and 4 bases for J; bases not matched to a gene: 11. The CDR3 here is CATSQLAGGPSRYNEQFF. The CDR3 DNA sequence: TGTGCCACCAGCCAACTAGCGGGAGGGCCTTCCCGATACAATGAGCAGTTCTTC.

The gene calls are TRBV7-9 and TRBJ1-3; TRBD1 agrees at 10 bases. Germline CDR1 and CDR2: SEHNR and FQNEAQ (reference sequence). This CDR3 comprises 16 residues. V shed 5 bases, J shed 3 bases, and the junction held 7 bases outside the gene matches. Here the CDR3 reads CASSAARTGGGNTIYF. CDR3 nucleotide sequence: TGTGCCAGCAGCGCAGCGAGGACAGGGGGTGGAAACACCATATATTTT.

The rearrangement uses TRBV3-1 (or the pseudogene TRBV3-2) and TRBJ2-6; TRBD1 aligns across 7 bases. V dropped 4 bases and J dropped 3; count of bases not matched to a gene: 3. This CDR3 is 15 amino acids long. Germline loops: CDR1 LGHDT, CDR2 YNNKEL (reference sequence). The CDR3 reads CASSPTGVGANVLTF. CDR3 DNA sequence: TGTGCCAGCAGCCCTACAGGGGTTGGGGCCAACGTCCTGACTTTC.

The V call is TRBV7-9, the J call TRBJ2-7, with 10 bases lining up with TRBD1. Germline values: CDR1 SEHNR, CDR2 FQNEAQ (reference sequence). The CDR3 totals 15 residues. V dropped 5 bases and J dropped 6; count of bases not matched to a gene: 10. The DNA for the CDR3 is TGTGCCAGCAGCGCCCGCGGGACAGGGGCGTCCGAGCAGTACTTC. Protein product: CASSARGTGASEQYF. Complete variable domain (other parts from reference TRBV7-9 and TRBJ2-7): DTGVSQNPRHKITKRGQNVTFRCDPISEHNRLYWYRQTLGQGPEFLTYFQNEAQLEKSRLLSDRFSAERPKGSFSTLEIQRTEQGDSAMYLCASSARGTGASEQYFGPGTRLTVT.

There are a few counts of this clone. The chain is built from TRBV7-9 and TRBJ1-2, with D maybe TRBD1 (6 bases). The CDR3 is 14 amino acids. CDR1 and CDR2 from the germline V gene are SEHNR and FQNEAQ (reference sequence). V was shortened by 7 bases and J by 6 bases, with 18 bases between the two germline ends. Written as DNA, the CDR3 is TGTGCCAGCACCCGAGCGGGGACACTGGATGGCTACACCTTC. Protein: CASTRAGTLDGYTF.

The chain uses TRBV5-1 and TRBJ1-3; 8 nucleotides agree with TRBD1. Germline values: CDR1 SGHRS, CDR2 YFSETQ. Trimming removed 3 bases from V and 2 bases from J; junction bases left unmatched: 1. The CDR3 length is 14 residues. The CDR3 region has the DNA TGCGCCAGCAGCTCAGGGGGCACTGGAAACACCATATATTTT. Translating gives CASSSGGTGNTIYF. Based on the CDR3 plus reference TRBV5-1 and TRBJ1-3, the full variable domain is KAGVTQTPRYLIKTRGQQVTLSCSPISGHRSVSWYQQTPGQGLQFLFEYFSETQRNKGNFPGRFSGRQFSNSRSEMNVSTLELGDSALYLCASSSGGTGNTIYFGEGSWLTVV.

The CDR3 loop is CASSSGQGHNSPLHF. CDR3 nucleotide sequence: TGTGCCAGCAGCTCTGGACAGGGCCATAATTCACCCCTCCACTTT. The V gene is TRBV7-2, the J gene TRBJ1-6; 8 positions match TRBD1. Germline V CDR1 and CDR2: SGHTA, FQGNSA. Trimming took 4 bases from V and 5 from J; bases not matched to a gene: 4. The length of the CDR3 is 15 residues.

This chain links TRBV4-1 with TRBJ1-5; D possibly corresponds to TRBD1 (6 bases). CDR3 size: 17 residues. Trimming removed 0 bases from V and 2 bases from J, with 14 bases in between. Germline lookup yields CDR1 MGHRA and CDR2 YSYEKL. The CDR3 nucleotides read TGCGCCAGCAGCCAAGAAACAGGGAGTCTGGGCAATCAGCCCCAGCATTTT. Residues: CASSQETGSLGNQPQHF.

This clone was detected only a few times. The J gene is TRBJ2-3, the V gene TRBV18, with 10 nucleotides matching TRBD1. The CDR3 covers 17 residues. V lost 3 bases, J lost 2 bases, and 8 bases stayed unmatched. Germline lookup yields CDR1 KGHSH and CDR2 LQKENI. The CDR3 coding sequence is TGTGCCAGCTCACCGCAGCCCGGGACAGGGGCCACAGATACGCAGTATTTT. This gives the protein CASSPQPGTGATDTQYF.

The genes are TRBV7-9 and TRBJ1-1; 7 bases fit TRBD1. This CDR3 is 17 amino acids long. Germline values: CDR1 SEHNR, CDR2 FQNEAQ (reference sequence). V shed 5 bases and J 0 bases; nucleotides not matched to a gene: 12. CDR3 residues: CASSQPPGTVLNTEAFF. For the CDR3, the DNA is TGTGCCAGCAGCCAACCGCCCGGGACAGTTTTGAACACTGAAGCTTTCTTT.

This clone was recorded a few times. The rearrangement uses TRBV6-5 and TRBJ2-3; 9 bases line up with TRBD2. This CDR3 has 14 amino acids. The germline V gene has CDR1 MNHEY and CDR2 SVGAGI. The V segment lost 5 bases and the J segment 6 bases; nucleotides outside the gene matches: 6. The CDR3 here is CASSRAGGLDTQYF. The CDR3 region has the DNA TGTGCCAGCAGTCGGGCGGGAGGGCTGGATACGCAGTATTTT.